A single sample gave rise to the 29 T cell receptor beta chains below, sequenced in a study of blood T cells in healthy people across ages. Through a sample-barcoded 5' primer and a J-beta primer mix, a second PCR was run for about 7 to 12 cycles. TCRdb redid the calling of the 5' RACE reads with MiXCR, one entry per CDR3 protein. The table lists about 510,000 distinct CDR3 sequences, roughly a quarter of them singletons. These data also formed part of another study, on T cells of mothers and their children.

What was sequenced was blood. These receptors were collected from a boy younger than 10 in good health.

This clonotype has only a few counts. The rearrangement joins TRBV7-9 to TRBJ2-7; 7 nucleotides match TRBD1. Germline V gene lookup returns CDR1 SEHNR and CDR2 FQNEAQ (reference sequence). This CDR3 has 16 amino acids. The V and J ends lost 4 bases and 2 bases, in that order; junction bases with no gene match: 11. Here the CDR3 reads CASSSLSDRFAYEQYF. CDR3 bases: TGTGCCAGCAGCTCGCTCTCGGACAGGTTCGCCTACGAGCAGTACTTC.

The chain links TRBV4-3 to TRBJ1-4, with 7 bases that match TRBD1. This CDR3 has 16 residues. V was clipped by 0 bases and J by 5 bases; unmatched bases: 6. In germline, CDR1 is LGHNA, CDR2 YSLEER. DNA for the CDR3: TGCGCCAGCAGCCAAGAGGGCGACAGGGCAAATGAAAAACTGTTTTTT. Translating gives CASSQEGDRANEKLFF.

This clonotype was observed a few times. The chain employs TRBV5-5 and TRBJ2-5, with a possible D match to TRBD1 (6 bases). Trimming left V 1 base short and J 12 bases short, with 19 bases between. The CDR3 runs to 14 residues. CDR1 is SGHKS, CDR2 YYEKEE, per germline (reference sequence). In DNA form, the CDR3 reads TGTGCCAGCAGCTTGCTTCAGGGGATGAATGGAAAGTACTTC. It yields the protein CASSLLQGMNGKYF.

This clonotype was detected only a few times. Mismatch with germline at one junction end may stem from a read error. The V and J genes are TRBV5-1 and TRBJ2-5, with 13 bases matching TRBD2. This CDR3 has 14 amino acids. Germline assignment: CDR1 SGHRS and CDR2 YFSETQ. The CDR3 coding sequence is TGCGCCAGCAGAAAGGAGGCGACTAGCGGGGGGTGGATGTTC. Translating it yields CASRKEATSGGWMF. The full variable domain, completed using reference TRBV5-1 and TRBJ2-5, is KAGVTQTPRYLIKTRGQQVTLSCSPISGHRSVSWYQQTPGQGLQFLFEYFSETQRNKGNFPGRFSGRQFSNSRSEMNVSTLELGDSALYLCASRKEATSGGWMFGPGTRLLVL.

This clonotype was counted only a few times. DNA of the CDR3: TGTGCCAGCAGTGAAAGGAAACTAGCGGGAGATGCTGAGCAGTTCTTC. Protein sequence: CASSERKLAGDAEQFF. J is TRBJ2-1 and V is TRBV6-1; TRBD2 matches at 11 bases. CDR1 is MNHNS, CDR2 SASEGT, per germline. The CDR3 runs 16 residues. V lost 2 bases and J lost 9; bases outside the gene matches: 9.

The V gene is TRBV2, the J gene TRBJ2-7; TRBD2 matches 11 bases. V was clipped by 6 bases and J by 2 bases; unmatched bases: 3. CDR3 length: 14 amino acids. Per the germline V gene, CDR1 is SNHLY and CDR2 is FYNNEI. The CDR3 protein is CASRLAGATYEQYF. CDR3 in DNA: TGTGCCAGCAGACTAGCGGGGGCTACCTACGAGCAGTACTTC.

The J gene is TRBJ2-1, the V gene TRBV4-1; 11 bases align to TRBD2. V was clipped by 5 bases and J by 9 bases; unmatched bases: 6. Germline CDR1 MGHRA, CDR2 YSYEKL. This CDR3 spans 14 amino acids. The CDR3 coding sequence is TGCGCCAGCAGCGTCCTAGCGGGGGGCTCTGAGCAGTTCTTC. This codes for CASSVLAGGSEQFF.

This sequence joins TRBV20-1 and TRBJ2-3; 11 positions agree with TRBD2. The CDR3 is 14 residues long. Looked up from germline, CDR1 is DFQATT and CDR2 is SNEGSKA (reference sequence). With 6 bases clipped from V and 3 bases from J, the junction kept 5 bases outside the gene matches. CDR3 residues: CSARLAGQTDTQYF. DNA of the CDR3: TGCAGTGCAAGACTAGCGGGACAAACAGATACGCAGTATTTT.

This clonotype has only a few counts. The chain links TRBV5-5 to TRBJ1-1, with 8 positions matching TRBD1. CDR1 is SGHKS, CDR2 YYEKEE, per germline (reference sequence). This CDR3 region has 13 residues. The V and J ends lost 5 bases and 5 bases, in that order; junction bases with no gene match: 5. Here the CDR3 DNA reads TGTGCCAGCAGTACCCAGGGGGCGACTGAAGCTTTCTTT. Residues: CASSTQGATEAFF.

This rearrangement joins TRBV5-1 to TRBJ1-1, with D perhaps matching TRBD1 (5 bases). This CDR3 is built from 16 residues. V lost 3 bases, J lost 10 bases, and 25 bases lay in between. Germline CDR1 and CDR2: SGHRS and YFSETQ. This CDR3 is CASSYSSEPPGGRAFF. In nucleotides, the CDR3 is TGCGCCAGCAGCTACTCTTCAGAGCCCCCGGGGGGTAGAGCTTTCTTT.

This clonotype was seen more than once but under ten times. The CDR3: CASSEDWSSYNSPLHF. As DNA, the CDR3 is TGTGCCAGCAGCGAGGACTGGAGCTCCTATAATTCACCCCTCCACTTT. The J gene is TRBJ1-6, the V gene TRBV5-6, with D hard to call. Between the trimmed V and J ends, which lost 4 bases and 0 bases, there was a span of 11 bases. CDR1 is SGHDT, CDR2 YYEEEE, per germline. This CDR3 is built from 16 residues. The full variable domain, rest sourced from reference TRBV5-6 and TRBJ1-6, is DAGVTQSPTHLIKTRGQQVTLRCSPKSGHDTVSWYQQALGQGPQFIFQYYEEEERQRGNFPDRFSGHQFPNYSSELNVNALLLGDSALYLCASSEDWSSYNSPLHFGNGTRLTVT.

This clonotype has more than one count but fewer than ten. This CDR3 is CASSLGGGGGYNEQFF. In DNA, the CDR3 is TGTGCCAGCAGCTTAGGAGGTGGGGGGGGTTACAATGAGCAGTTCTTC. V gene TRBV7-8 combines with J gene TRBJ2-1; 7 bases align to TRBD2. Germline values: CDR1 SGHVS, CDR2 FQNEAQ. The junction had 7 bases not matched to a gene; V was cut back by 1 base and J by 4 bases. The CDR3 extends over 16 amino acids.

This clonotype was picked up a small number of times. The chain links TRBV20-1 to TRBJ2-5; D remains unclear. The J call may be in error: the DNA end matches TRBJ2-7 better. CDR1 DFQATT and CDR2 SNEGSKA come from the germline V gene (reference sequence). The CDR3 has 16 amino acids. For the CDR3, the DNA is TGCAGTGCTAGAGATGGAGCCAGCGCCTACTCCTACGAGCAGTACTTC. This codes for CSARDGASAYSYEQYF.

This clonotype was counted ten times or more. The DNA of the CDR3 is TGTGCCAGCAGCTTAGACAGGGTCGAGAACACCGGGGAGCTGTTTTTT. It yields the protein CASSLDRVENTGELFF. V usage is TRBV7-2 and J usage is TRBJ2-2; tentative D call: TRBD1 (6 bases). CDR1 SGHTA and CDR2 FQGNSA come from the germline V gene. The V end lost 1 base, the J end lost 1 base, and 10 bases lay between the germline ends. The CDR3 covers 16 residues. Full variable domain (remainder filled in from reference TRBV7-2 and TRBJ2-2): GAGVSQSPSNKVTEKGKDVELRCDPISGHTALYWYRQSLGQGLEFLIYFQGNSAPDKSGLPSDRFSAERTGGSVSTLTIQRTQQEDSAVYLCASSLDRVENTGELFFGEGSRLTVL.

The chain has TRBV12-3 or TRBV12-4 and TRBJ2-7; D may be TRBD2 (5 bases). Trimming removed 3 bases at V and 3 bases at J, with 15 bases between. This CDR3 contains 15 residues. This chain's CDR3 is CASSFPRTQSYEQYF. The CDR3 DNA is TGTGCCAGCAGTTTCCCGAGGACTCAGAGCTACGAGCAGTACTTC.

This clonotype has more than one count but fewer than ten. This chain uses TRBV4-2 with TRBJ2-5, with 8 bases identical to TRBD2. The junction had 5 bases not matched to a gene; V was cut back by 1 base and J by 4 bases. Germline V CDR1 and CDR2: LGHNA, YNFKEQ. This CDR3 spans 15 amino acids. CDR3 protein: CASSQGRGERETQYF. CDR3 coding DNA: TGTGCCAGCAGCCAAGGGCGGGGGGAACGAGAGACCCAGTACTTC.

The chain couples TRBV7-8 to TRBJ1-3; D not certain. The CDR3 loop spans 14 amino acids. Germline V lookup: CDR1 SGHVS, CDR2 FQNEAQ. V was clipped by 5 bases and J by 3 bases, with 11 bases between them. CDR3 nucleotides: TGTGCCAGCAGCCCCAGTAGGTTTGGAAACACCATATATTTT. Translation: CASSPSRFGNTIYF.

This clonotype was detected only a few times. The chain employs TRBV7-8 and TRBJ2-7; 13 bases align to TRBD2. The CDR3 is 15 amino acids. The germline V gene encodes CDR1 SGHVS and CDR2 FQNEAQ. Trimming removed 5 bases from V and 6 bases from J; junction bases left unmatched: 7. CDR3 DNA sequence: TGTGCCAGCAGCCAAACTAGCGGGAGGGCCAGCGAGCAGTACTTC. Protein: CASSQTSGRASEQYF.

This sequence joins TRBV30 and TRBJ1-2, with D hard to call. The germline CDR1 and CDR2 sequences are GTSNPN and SVGIG (reference sequence). The ends were cut back, 3 bases at V and 8 bases at J, with 16 bases in the middle. The CDR3 sequence is 13 residues long. The CDR3 here is CAWSFSEEGGYTF. As DNA, the CDR3 is TGTGCCTGGAGCTTCTCCGAGGAGGGAGGCTACACCTTC.

This chain links TRBV20-1 with TRBJ2-5; the D gene is possibly TRBD2 (5 bases). The germline gives CDR1 DFQATT, CDR2 SNEGSKA (reference sequence). CDR3 length: 15 amino acids. V was shortened by 1 base and J by 11 bases, with 23 bases between the two germline ends. CDR3 in amino acids: CSARVGVGAVNEQYF. In DNA form, the CDR3 reads TGCAGTGCTAGAGTCGGAGTAGGAGCGGTCAATGAGCAGTACTTC.

The CDR3 DNA sequence: TGCAGTGCTATGGGTTGGATTGCGTACGAGCAGTACTTC. Translating gives CSAMGWIAYEQYF. The V and J genes are TRBV20-1 and TRBJ2-7; D not resolved. The CDR3 loop spans 13 amino acids. Per germline, CDR1 DFQATT and CDR2 SNEGSKA (reference sequence). V was pared by 4 bases and J by 4 bases, with 14 bases between.

This clonotype was recorded a few times. CDR3 loop: CAWSQAAGNTIYF. The CDR3, as DNA: TGTGCCTGGAGTCAGGCGGCTGGAAACACCATATATTTT. The chain has TRBV30 and TRBJ1-3; D unresolved. CDR3 size: 13 residues. Trimming removed 2 bases at V and 2 bases at J, with 7 bases between. CDR1 is GTSNPN and CDR2 is SVGIG in the germline V gene (reference sequence).

The chain recombines TRBV20-1 with TRBJ2-2; no definite D call. The germline V gene encodes CDR1 DFQATT and CDR2 SNEGSKA (reference sequence). V was pared by 1 base and J by 3 bases, with 9 bases between. The CDR3 length is 14 residues. The CDR3 region has the DNA TGCAGTGCTAGAGTGGCCGACCACACCGGGGAGCTGTTTTTT. Translated: CSARVADHTGELFF.

CDR3 sequence: CASSFGFATNEKLFF. The CDR3 DNA reads TGTGCCAGCAGCTTCGGGTTTGCAACTAATGAAAAACTGTTTTTT. The chain employs TRBV3-1 and TRBJ1-4; D is uncertain. V was shortened by 5 bases and J by 0 bases, with 10 bases between the two germline ends. Germline V gene sequence: CDR1 LGHDT, CDR2 YNNKEL (reference sequence). The length of the CDR3 is 15 residues.

In its sample, this clonotype was seen a few times. V gene TRBV6-1 combines with J gene TRBJ2-5; D perhaps matches TRBD1 (6 bases). Trimming removed 3 bases from V and 5 bases from J, with 10 bases in between. In germline, CDR1 is MNHNS, CDR2 SASEGT. This CDR3 region has 13 residues. DNA for the CDR3: TGTGCCAGCAGTGAGGGGGCGTTGGAGACCCAGTACTTC. This encodes CASSEGALETQYF.

This clonotype has just a few counts. The chain employs TRBV29-1 and TRBJ2-5, with 7 bases fitting TRBD1. Unmatched junction bases numbered 6, after V lost 6 bases and J lost 5 bases. This CDR3 is 12 amino acids long. Per germline, CDR1 SQVTM and CDR2 ANQGSEA. The DNA of the CDR3 is TGCAGCGTACGGGGACAGCGGGAGACCCAGTACTTC. Amino acids: CSVRGQRETQYF.

CDR3 loop: CASSFSGTGGLYGYTF. CDR3 sequence (DNA): TGTGCCAGCAGTTTCTCCGGGACAGGGGGTCTCTATGGCTACACCTTC. This chain uses TRBV27 with TRBJ1-2; 11 bases are a match to TRBD1. Trimming cost V 3 bases and J 4 bases; bases outside gene matches: 7. There are 16 residues in the CDR3. Germline lookup yields CDR1 MNHEY and CDR2 SMNVEV (reference sequence).

There are a few counts of this clonotype. The J gene is TRBJ2-5, the V gene TRBV12-3 or TRBV12-4; 8 bases match TRBD1. The J call may be incorrect, as the DNA end agrees better with TRBJ2-1. The CDR3 spans 15 residues. The DNA for the CDR3 is TGTGCCAGCAGCACGGACAGGGCACTTGACAATGAGCAGTTCTTC. This translates into CASSTDRALDNEQFF.

The V gene is TRBV4-3, the J gene TRBJ2-7; 9 bases are shared with TRBD2. CDR1 and CDR2 (germline): LGHNA, YSLEER. The junction had 14 bases not matched to a gene; V was cut back by 1 base and J by 4 bases. The CDR3 totals 18 residues. CDR3 nucleotide sequence: TGCGCCAGCAGCCAAGGTGCAGGGTTTAGCGGGAGAAGGTACGAGCAGTACTTC. Translation gives CASSQGAGFSGRRYEQYF.